What follows are 24 T cell receptor beta chains derived from one specimen sequenced in a study of beta chain features in type 1 diabetes. Isolated RNA was reverse transcribed in full, so expressed TCRB transcripts were sequenced. Sequencing used immunoSEQ multiplex PCR; TCRdb keeps in-frame clones, though not all of them. The data contain a few hundred thousand clones, approximately 28% of them singletons. The sample comprised naive CD4+ T cells from blood. These TCRs come from a man aged 18 to 30 in good health.

The rearrangement uses TRBV29-1 and TRBJ1-4; D gene unclear. The germline V gene encodes CDR1 SQVTM and CDR2 ANQGSEA. V was shortened by 7 bases and J by 0 bases, with 15 bases between the two germline ends. This CDR3 comprises 15 residues. CDR3 protein: CSASRALATNEKLFF. CDR3 nucleotide sequence: TGCAGCGCCTCTCGGGCCCTTGCAACTAATGAAAAACTGTTTTTT.

The CDR3 nucleotides are TGTGCCAGCTCACCTGGGCAGGGCCTCTACGAGCAGTACTTC. Its protein is CASSPGQGLYEQYF. J is TRBJ2-7 and V is TRBV18; possible D gene TRBD1, 5 bases. Germline V lookup: CDR1 KGHSH, CDR2 LQKENI. This CDR3 has 14 residues. V lost 3 bases, J lost 3 bases, and 12 bases lay in between. The full variable domain, completed using reference TRBV18 and TRBJ2-7, is NAGVMQNPRHLVRRRGQEARLRCSPMKGHSHVYWYRQLPEEGLKFMVYLQKENIIDESGMPKERFSAEFPKEGPSILRIQQVVRGDSAAYFCASSPGQGLYEQYFGPGTRLTVT.

This clone has a handful of counts. V and J are TRBV11-2 and TRBJ2-7; 7 positions match TRBD2. The V gene's germline CDR1 is SGHAT and CDR2 FQNNGV. The V segment lost 2 bases and the J segment 6 bases; nucleotides outside the gene matches: 4. The CDR3 covers 13 residues. The CDR3 DNA follows: TGTGCCAGCAGCTTAACTAGCGTTCTCGAGCAGTACTTC. Translation gives CASSLTSVLEQYF. Combining the CDR3 with reference TRBV11-2 and TRBJ2-7 gives the whole variable domain EAGVAQSPRYKIIEKRQSVAFWCNPISGHATLYWYQQILGQGPKLLIQFQNNGVVDDSQLPKDRFSAERLKGVDSTLKIQPAKLEDSAVYLCASSLTSVLEQYFGPGTRLTVT.

The rearrangement joins TRBV30 to TRBJ2-1; TRBD2 agrees at 8 bases. Germline lookup yields CDR1 GTSNPN and CDR2 SVGIG (reference sequence). Trimming cost V 6 bases and J 6 bases; bases outside gene matches: 10. The CDR3 extends over 14 amino acids. The CDR3 DNA reads as TGTGCCTGCAACCTCCGGGAGGGCGCCAATGAGCAGTTCTTC. Residues: CACNLREGANEQFF.

V is TRBV30 and J is TRBJ1-4; no definite D call. V was cut by 1 base and J by 10 bases, with 13 bases left in between. The CDR3 loop spans 13 amino acids. CDR1 and CDR2 from the germline V gene are GTSNPN and SVGIG (reference sequence). CDR3: CAWSDRSPGKLFF. The DNA of the CDR3 is TGTGCCTGGAGTGACCGGTCTCCCGGAAAACTGTTTTTT.

The V and J genes are TRBV29-1 and TRBJ2-1, with D uncertain. Germline CDR1 and CDR2: SQVTM and ANQGSEA. V was shortened by 1 base and J by 8 bases, with 18 bases between the two germline ends. This CDR3 has 15 amino acids. This CDR3 reads CSVEGVIALADEQFF. In nucleotides, the CDR3 is TGCAGCGTTGAAGGGGTTATTGCCCTTGCCGATGAGCAGTTCTTC.

The table lists this clone with a few counts. The gene calls are TRBV29-1 and TRBJ1-1, with a weak D call TRBD1 (5 bases). The CDR3 length is 12 residues. V was clipped by 6 bases and J by 1 base, with 9 bases between them. Per germline, CDR1 SQVTM and CDR2 ANQGSEA. CDR3 coding DNA: TGCAGCGTCCGGACAACGAACACTGAAGCTTTCTTT. It specifies CSVRTTNTEAFF.

This clone was detected a few times. The J gene is TRBJ2-1, the V gene TRBV7-2; 9 positions match TRBD2. CDR3 length: 15 residues. Trimming at V came to 5 bases and at J to 9 bases, leaving 11 bases not matched to a gene. Germline V gene data show CDR1 as SGHTA and CDR2 as FQGNSA. The CDR3 bases are TGTGCCAGCAGCCTCTCTAGCGGGGTGACAACTGAGCAGTTCTTC. Translated, it gives CASSLSSGVTTEQFF. Together with reference TRBV7-2 and TRBJ2-1, the CDR3 gives the full variable domain: GAGVSQSPSNKVTEKGKDVELRCDPISGHTALYWYRQSLGQGLEFLIYFQGNSAPDKSGLPSDRFSAERTGGSVSTLTIQRTQQEDSAVYLCASSLSSGVTTEQFFGPGTRLTVL.

The rearrangement links TRBV7-3 to TRBJ2-1; TRBD1 matches at 7 bases. The V segment lost 3 bases and the J segment 7 bases; nucleotides outside the gene matches: 3. Germline V CDR1 and CDR2: SGHTA, FQGTGA. The CDR3 has 13 amino acids. CDR3 sequence reads: CASSFGTENEQFF. The CDR3 DNA follows: TGTGCCAGCAGCTTCGGGACAGAAAATGAGCAGTTCTTC.

V usage is TRBV7-7 and J usage is TRBJ2-7; 9 bases line up with TRBD1. Germline V lookup: CDR1 SSHAT, CDR2 FNYEAQ (reference sequence). V lost 5 bases, J lost 5 bases, and 10 bases stayed unmatched. This CDR3 is built from 15 residues. Here the CDR3 reads CASSPLGQGFHEQYF. In nucleotides, the CDR3 is TGTGCCAGCAGCCCACTTGGACAGGGGTTCCACGAGCAGTACTTC. Full variable domain (remainder filled in from reference TRBV7-7 and TRBJ2-7): GAGVSQSPRYKVTKRGQDVTLRCDPISSHATLYWYQQALGQGPEFLTYFNYEAQPDKSGLPSDRFSAERPEGSISTLTIQRTEQRDSAMYRCASSPLGQGFHEQYFGPGTRLTVT.

This clone was detected a few times. The chain recombines TRBV9 with TRBJ2-7; D is unclear. V shed 4 bases and J shed 1 base, with 6 bases lying between them. Germline V gene lookup returns CDR1 SGDLS and CDR2 YYNGEE. The CDR3 extends over 12 amino acids. The CDR3 region is CASSLFSYEQYF. CDR3 DNA: TGTGCCAGCAGCCTATTTTCCTACGAGCAGTACTTC.

This clone was observed a handful of times. This rearrangement joins TRBV10-3 to TRBJ2-7; D ambiguous. The V end was cut by 5 bases, the J end by 0 bases, with 5 bases between. Germline assignment: CDR1 ENHRY and CDR2 SYGVKD. This CDR3 is built from 12 residues. The CDR3 sequence: CAISWDSYEQYF. For the CDR3, the DNA is TGTGCCATCAGTTGGGACTCCTACGAGCAGTACTTC.

The chain joins TRBV30 to TRBJ2-3; D gene unclear. Trimming removed 1 base from V and 3 bases from J, with 8 bases in between. The CDR3 is made up of 13 amino acids. CDR1 and CDR2 from the germline V gene are GTSNPN and SVGIG (reference sequence). As DNA, the CDR3 is TGTGCCTGGAGTGCCGGTGAGACAGATACGCAGTATTTT. It codes for CAWSAGETDTQYF. The full variable domain, with the rest looked up from reference TRBV30 and TRBJ2-3, is SQTIHQWPATLVQPVGSPLSLECTVEGTSNPNLYWYRQAAGRGLQLLFYSVGIGQISSEVPQNLSASRPQDRQFILSSKKLLLSDSGFYLCAWSAGETDTQYFGPGTRLTVL.

The rearrangement uses TRBV9 and TRBJ2-3, with D possibly called TRBD1 or TRBD2 (5 bases each). Trimming took off 3 bases at V and 5 bases at J, with 19 bases between the two ends. Germline V CDR1 and CDR2: SGDLS, YYNGEE. This CDR3 has 16 amino acids. In DNA, the CDR3 is TGTGCCAGCAGCGCGGGACCAGTGTCGGGGCAAGATACGCAGTATTTT. Translation: CASSAGPVSGQDTQYF.

This clone was picked up a small number of times. The CDR3 nucleotides are TGTGCCAGCAGTGCCGGGACAGGGGGCGAGCAGTACTTC. Its protein product is CASSAGTGGEQYF. V and J are TRBV6-1 and TRBJ2-7; 11 nucleotides agree with TRBD1. The CDR3 has 13 residues. The trim removed 4 bases at V and 6 bases at J, leaving 2 bases unmatched. Germline assignment: CDR1 MNHNS and CDR2 SASEGT.

This clone was seen more than once but under ten times. The V and J genes are TRBV7-9 and TRBJ2-1, with D possibly matching TRBD2 (5 bases). Germline loops: CDR1 SEHNR, CDR2 FQNEAQ (reference sequence). V was shortened by 3 bases and J by 4 bases, with 13 bases between the two germline ends. The CDR3 runs to 15 residues. The CDR3, as DNA: TGTGCCAGCAGCTTCTTAGGCGGGCAGTACAATGAGCAGTTCTTC. Residues: CASSFLGGQYNEQFF.

Only a few counts were recorded for this clone. This sequence joins TRBV25-1 and TRBJ1-5; no clear D gene. The CDR3 contains 11 residues. Germline loops: CDR1 MGHDK, CDR2 SYGVNS. V was shortened by 9 bases and J by 3 bases, with 6 bases between the two germline ends. In nucleotides, the CDR3 is TGTGCCAGTGGCCACAATCAGCCCCAGCATTTT. Its translation is CASGHNQPQHF.

This clone was picked up a small number of times. CDR3 residues: CAWSVFQGRWTGELFF. In DNA, the CDR3 is TGTGCCTGGAGTGTATTCCAGGGACGGTGGACCGGGGAGCTGTTTTTT. This chain connects TRBV30 to TRBJ2-2; D tentatively fits TRBD1 or TRBD2 (5 bases each). Trimming cost V 0 bases and J 5 bases, with 16 bases left between them. Germline CDR1 is GTSNPN and CDR2 is SVGIG (reference sequence). CDR3 length: 16 amino acids.

This clone was seen a few times. This sequence joins TRBV29-1 and TRBJ2-7; D uncertain. The V gene lost 4 bases and the J gene lost 1 base, with 8 bases spanning the gap. The CDR3 has 12 residues. Looked up from germline, CDR1 is SQVTM and CDR2 is ANQGSEA. The CDR3 bases are TGCAGCGTTGGAAAGGATTCCTACGAGCAGTACTTC. Amino acids: CSVGKDSYEQYF.

This chain connects TRBV30 to TRBJ1-3; D gene unclear. The CDR3 is 15 amino acids. Deletions cut 3 bases from V and 1 base from J, with 13 bases between. Germline lookup yields CDR1 GTSNPN and CDR2 SVGIG (reference sequence). The CDR3 loop reads CAWSLRTVSGNTIYF. The CDR3 DNA sequence: TGTGCCTGGAGCCTCCGAACCGTTTCTGGAAACACCATATATTTT.

The rearrangement links TRBV5-4 to TRBJ2-3; possibly TRBD2 for D (6 bases). Trimming shortened V by 1 base and J by 2 bases, and 11 bases separated the two germline ends. The CDR3 consists of 15 residues. Per germline, CDR1 SGHNT and CDR2 YYREEE (reference sequence). The CDR3 reads CASSLLVADTDTQYF. In nucleotides, the CDR3 is TGTGCCAGCAGCTTGTTGGTAGCGGACACAGATACGCAGTATTTT.

The chain employs TRBV7-3 and TRBJ2-1; 15 bases agree with TRBD2. V shed 4 bases, J shed 8 bases, and the junction held 9 bases outside the gene matches. CDR1 is SGHTA and CDR2 is FQGTGA in the germline V gene. There are 17 residues in the CDR3. CDR3 protein: CASSSWRGLAGGDEQFF. In DNA form, the CDR3 reads TGTGCCAGCAGCTCCTGGCGGGGACTAGCGGGAGGTGATGAGCAGTTCTTC.

This clone was seen a few times. The chain recombines TRBV29-1 with TRBJ2-5; 8 bases fit TRBD1. The trim removed 3 bases at V and 7 bases at J, leaving 7 bases unmatched. The CDR3 extends over 13 amino acids. CDR1 is SQVTM, CDR2 ANQGSEA, per germline. As DNA, the CDR3 is TGCAGCGTTGACCCAGGGGGCAGGGGGACCCAGTACTTC. Residues: CSVDPGGRGTQYF.

The genes are TRBV7-2 and TRBJ2-7, with D possibly called TRBD1 or TRBD2 (5 bases each). CDR3 size: 12 residues. CDR1 and CDR2 from the germline V gene are SGHTA and FQGNSA. V shed 5 bases and J shed 6 bases, with 11 bases lying between them. CDR3 in amino acids: CASSASRGEQYF. The CDR3 DNA is TGTGCCAGCAGCGCCTCGAGGGGCGAGCAGTACTTC.